This is a list of T cell receptor beta chains from one sample in a study of T cell responses to AZD1222 COVID-19 vaccine. The table came from immunoSEQ multiplex PCR; TCRdb's copy has only in-frame clones and leaves some out. The sample contains about 120,000 clones, 80% to 90% of which appear only once. The sequences come from peripheral blood, collected on day 0 of AZD1222 vaccination. These receptors were collected from an adult in good health. Each CDR3 is given with its conserved first and last residue. The D gene is left open where the match is weak. Rows give clone size only sometimes, using once, few, many, or a class for an expanded clone.

size: NA
V: TRBV3-1/TRBV3-2
D: NA
J: TRBJ2-7
DNA: TGTGCCAGCAGCCAAGGGGAGGTCCGTTCCTACGAGCAGTACTTC
CDR3: CASSQGEVRSYEQYF

size: NA
V: TRBV15
D: NA
J: TRBJ2-1
DNA: TGTGCCACCAGCAGAGGGAAGGCCCGACGCTACAATGAGCAGTTCTTC
CDR3: CATSRGKARRYNEQFF

size: NA
V: TRBV4-2
D: NA
J: TRBJ1-6
DNA: TGTGCCAGCAGCCCTCTCTGGGGGGACCAGTCCACCCTCCACTTT
CDR3: CASSPLWGDQSTLHF

size: once
V: TRBV18
D: NA
J: TRBJ2-3
DNA: TGTGCCAGCTCACCGCAGGGGCCACAGTCTAGCACAGATACGCAGTATTTT
CDR3: CASSPQGPQSSTDTQYF

size: NA
V: TRBV5-1
D: NA
J: TRBJ1-3
DNA: TGCGCCAGCAGCTTCCTGGGTGTAGGCTCTGGAAACACCATATATTTT
CDR3: CASSFLGVGSGNTIYF

size: NA
V: TRBV14
D: NA
J: TRBJ1-5
DNA: TGTGCCAGCAGCTTAGATCAGCCCCAGCATTTT
CDR3: CASSLDQPQHF

size: NA
V: TRBV3-1/TRBV3-2
D: TRBD1
J: TRBJ1-3
DNA: TGTGCCAGCAGCCCTCGACAGGGTAGGACCATATATTTT
CDR3: CASSPRQGRTIYF

size: NA
V: TRBV7-9
D: NA
J: TRBJ2-2
DNA: TGTGCCAGCAGTTTACAGGGTTGGGAGCTGTTTTTT
CDR3: CASSLQGWELFF

size: NA
V: TRBV5-1
D: NA
J: TRBJ2-4
DNA: TGCGCCAGCAGCTTGAACACCATAGCCAAAAACATTCAGTACTTC
CDR3: CASSLNTIAKNIQYF

size: NA
V: TRBV30
D: NA
J: TRBJ1-2
DNA: TGTGCCTGGAGTTCGGGGGGCCATTCCTATGGCTACACCTTC
CDR3: CAWSSGGHSYGYTF

size: NA
V: TRBV19
D: NA
J: TRBJ1-1
DNA: TGTGCCAGTATCCAAGGCAGGGGATTGACTGAAGCTTTCTTT
CDR3: CASIQGRGLTEAFF

size: NA
V: TRBV30
D: TRBD2
J: TRBJ2-4
DNA: TGTGCCTGGAGGCAACTAGCGGGGGGAGTCAACATTCAGTACTTC
CDR3: CAWRQLAGGVNIQYF

size: NA
V: TRBV6-5
D: NA
J: TRBJ1-4
DNA: TGTGCCAGCAGTTACTCGACCAGCCCTAATGAAAAACTGTTTTTT
CDR3: CASSYSTSPNEKLFF

size: NA
V: TRBV4-2
D: TRBD2
J: TRBJ2-5
DNA: TGTGCCAGCAGCCACGGGAGGGCGGAACGAGAGACCCAGTACTTC
CDR3: CASSHGRAERETQYF

size: NA
V: TRBV7-2
D: NA
J: TRBJ1-1
DNA: TGTGCCAGCAGCTTCCTCGTAGGGCTGAACACTGAAGCTTTCTTT
CDR3: CASSFLVGLNTEAFF

size: NA
V: TRBV5-5
D: TRBD1
J: TRBJ1-2
DNA: TGTGCCTCCAGCTTAAGTCCCGGGACAGGGAATTATGGCTACACCTTC
CDR3: CASSLSPGTGNYGYTF

size: NA
V: TRBV30
D: TRBD1
J: TRBJ1-4
DNA: TGTGCCTGGAGTGTACTCTGGGACAGGGGGGTGAGGGCTAATGAAAAACTGTTTTTT
CDR3: CAWSVLWDRGVRANEKLFF

size: NA
V: TRBV7-2
D: TRBD1
J: TRBJ1-1
DNA: TGTGCCAGCAGCCACCGGGACAGGGGAACTGAAGCTTTCTTT
CDR3: CASSHRDRGTEAFF

size: NA
V: TRBV5-1
D: NA
J: TRBJ2-1
DNA: TGCGCCAGCAGCTTGGGCGGGACAACCAATGAGCAGTTCTTC
CDR3: CASSLGGTTNEQFF

size: few
V: TRBV6-5
D: NA
J: TRBJ2-7
DNA: TGTGCCAGCAGTCACCGGGACCGATTATACGAGCAGTACTTC
CDR3: CASSHRDRLYEQYF

size: NA
V: TRBV2
D: TRBD1
J: TRBJ1-5
DNA: TGTGCCAGCAGTGGGACAGGAGGGGGACAGCCCCAGCATTTT
CDR3: CASSGTGGGQPQHF

size: NA
V: TRBV11-2
D: NA
J: TRBJ2-7
DNA: TGTGCCAGCAGCTTTACTCAAGCCCTAGGAGGATACTCCTACGAGCAGTACTTC
CDR3: CASSFTQALGGYSYEQYF

size: once
V: TRBV7-9
D: NA
J: TRBJ1-1
DNA: TGTGCCAGCAGCCCCGAAAGACACCCTGGGGGGTCTAACACTGAAGCTTTCTTT
CDR3: CASSPERHPGGSNTEAFF

size: NA
V: TRBV7-2
D: NA
J: TRBJ1-1
DNA: TGTGCCAGCGCTGGGGCGGTTAACACTGAAGCTTTCTTT
CDR3: CASAGAVNTEAFF

size: NA
V: TRBV28
D: TRBD2
J: TRBJ2-7
DNA: TGTGCCAGCAGTCGCGGGGGGCCCTACGAGCAGTACTTC
CDR3: CASSRGGPYEQYF

size: NA
V: TRBV9
D: NA
J: TRBJ1-2
DNA: TGTGCCAGCAGCGATGGCGGGGGGCTGGGCTACACCTTC
CDR3: CASSDGGGLGYTF

size: few
V: TRBV27
D: NA
J: TRBJ1-4
DNA: TGTGCCAGCAGAGTGGGGCCTAATGAAAAACTGTTTTTT
CDR3: CASRVGPNEKLFF

size: NA
V: TRBV19
D: NA
J: TRBJ1-2
DNA: TGTGCCAGTAGTATTTTGGGCAGGGAGTATGGCTACACCTTC
CDR3: CASSILGREYGYTF

size: NA
V: TRBV7-2
D: NA
J: TRBJ2-4
DNA: TGTGCCAGCAGCTCACCGGGGGAGGCCAAAAACATTCAGTACTTC
CDR3: CASSSPGEAKNIQYF

size: once
V: TRBV6-1
D: TRBD1
J: TRBJ1-2
DNA: TGTGCCAGCAGGCCCAGCGGGACAGGGTATGGCTACACCTTC
CDR3: CASRPSGTGYGYTF

size: NA
V: TRBV24-1
D: NA
J: TRBJ2-1
DNA: TGTGCCACCAGTGCCCGCCGGAGCTCCTACAATGAGCAGTTCTTC
CDR3: CATSARRSSYNEQFF

size: NA
V: TRBV9
D: TRBD1
J: TRBJ1-2
DNA: TGTGCCAGCAGCGGCCTAGGACAGGAATTCTATGGCTACACCTTC
CDR3: CASSGLGQEFYGYTF

size: NA
V: TRBV7-2
D: TRBD2
J: TRBJ2-3
DNA: TGTGCCAGCAGGATAGCGGGGGGGCCAGAGGGTACGCAGTATTTT
CDR3: CASRIAGGPEGTQYF

size: NA
V: TRBV4-1
D: TRBD1
J: TRBJ2-7
DNA: TGCGCCAGCAGCCTAACAGGGGGAGTGGGGCCCTACGAGCAGTACTTC
CDR3: CASSLTGGVGPYEQYF

size: NA
V: TRBV5-4
D: NA
J: TRBJ1-2
DNA: TGTGCCAGCAGCAACAGACTCCGCTATGGCTACACCTTC
CDR3: CASSNRLRYGYTF

size: NA
V: TRBV5-1
D: TRBD1
J: TRBJ2-1
DNA: TGCGCCAGCAGCATCTTGACAGGGGTTGTAAATGAGCAGTTCTTC
CDR3: CASSILTGVVNEQFF

size: few
V: TRBV28
D: TRBD1
J: TRBJ2-7
DNA: TGTGCCAGCAGCCCTGACAGGGTGCGCGAGCAGTACTTC
CDR3: CASSPDRVREQYF

size: NA
V: TRBV12-3/TRBV12-4
D: TRBD1
J: TRBJ2-1
DNA: TGTGCCAGCAGTCGGGACAGCAATGAGCAGTTCTTC
CDR3: CASSRDSNEQFF

size: NA
V: TRBV27
D: NA
J: TRBJ1-5
DNA: TGTGCCAGCAGTCACGGGGGGGGCGGCTTTTATAGCAATCAGCCCCAGCATTTT
CDR3: CASSHGGGGFYSNQPQHF

size: NA
V: TRBV14
D: NA
J: TRBJ2-7
DNA: TGTGCCAGCAGCGTTCAGGCAGGGCGTTGGCACGAGCAGTACTTC
CDR3: CASSVQAGRWHEQYF

size: NA
V: TRBV18
D: TRBD1
J: TRBJ1-6
DNA: TGTGCCAGCTCACCAAGGGACAGGGCAGATAATTCACCCCTCCACTTT
CDR3: CASSPRDRADNSPLHF

size: NA
V: TRBV28
D: NA
J: TRBJ1-2
DNA: TGTGCCAGCACCGTGGGTAGGGGAGCCTATGGCTACACCTTC
CDR3: CASTVGRGAYGYTF

size: NA
V: TRBV4-3
D: NA
J: TRBJ1-1
DNA: TGCGCCAGCAGCCCAGGGGTCTTCAACACTGAAGCTTTCTTT
CDR3: CASSPGVFNTEAFF

size: NA
V: TRBV28
D: NA
J: TRBJ2-5
DNA: TGTGCCAGCAGTTCAGCAGAGACCCAGTACTTC
CDR3: CASSSAETQYF

size: NA
V: TRBV11-3
D: NA
J: TRBJ1-4
DNA: TGTGCCAGCAGCAGAGTACAGGGAACTAATGAAAAACTGTTTTTT
CDR3: CASSRVQGTNEKLFF

size: NA
V: TRBV28
D: TRBD2
J: TRBJ2-5
DNA: TGTGCCAGCACCAGCCCGGGACTAGCGGGGGTGGGGGAGACCCAGTACTTC
CDR3: CASTSPGLAGVGETQYF

size: NA
V: TRBV2
D: NA
J: TRBJ1-1
DNA: TGTGCCAGCAGCTCAGGGTGGCAAGCTTTCTTT
CDR3: CASSSGWQAFF

size: NA
V: TRBV28
D: NA
J: TRBJ2-3
DNA: TGTGCCAGCAGTTTCTCGCCAGGGTTGGGGGCTAGCACAGATACGCAGTATTTT
CDR3: CASSFSPGLGASTDTQYF

size: NA
V: TRBV15
D: TRBD1
J: TRBJ1-2
DNA: TGTGCCACCAGCAAGATTACAGGGGGCTTTTTTGGCTACACCTTC
CDR3: CATSKITGGFFGYTF

size: NA
V: TRBV28
D: NA
J: TRBJ1-4
DNA: TGTGCCAGCACGCGGGGGGGAAAACTGTTTTTT
CDR3: CASTRGGKLFF

size: NA
V: TRBV5-4
D: NA
J: TRBJ2-7
DNA: TGTGCCAGCAGCTTGGTAGGGGTTAGCTCCTACGAGCAGTACTTC
CDR3: CASSLVGVSSYEQYF

size: NA
V: TRBV4-3
D: NA
J: TRBJ1-3
DNA: TGCGCCAGCAGCCAAGATCCCCAGCCCAGGGAGGTAATATCTGGAAACACCATATATTTT
CDR3: CASSQDPQPREVISGNTIYF

size: NA
V: TRBV9
D: NA
J: TRBJ2-7
DNA: TGTGCCAGCAGCGCTACGGACAGTCCCTACGAGCAGTACTTC
CDR3: CASSATDSPYEQYF

size: NA
V: TRBV5-1
D: NA
J: TRBJ1-4
DNA: TGCGCCAGCAGCTCCGCCGGGGAGGAACTGTTTTTT
CDR3: CASSSAGEELFF

size: NA
V: TRBV27
D: NA
J: TRBJ1-2
DNA: TGTGCCAGCAGTTTCTCCCAGGGGTCTCCTCGCTATAACTATGGCTACACCTTC
CDR3: CASSFSQGSPRYNYGYTF